This T cell receptor beta chain is drawn from a study of cytomegalovirus exposure and HLA in healthy donors. Vbeta (60) and Jbeta (13) primers were used in the PCR. Assay: immunoSEQ multiplex PCR; the TCRdb copy retains only in-frame clones and omits some. The sample contains more than 60,000 clones, 80% to 90% of which appear only once. This clone was counted once. Germline V lookup: CDR1 SGHRS, CDR2 YFSETQ. V lost 0 bases to trimming and J lost 5 bases; unmatched junction nucleotides: 10. This CDR3 comprises 16 residues. The TCR comes from a man between 65 and 79 years old in good health and CMV-seropositive. V usage is TRBV5-1 and J usage is TRBJ2-7; 8 bases agree with TRBD1. Material for sequencing was PBMCs. Here the CDR3 DNA reads TGCGCCAGCAGCTTGGCCGTAGGACAGGGTATTCACGAGCAGTACTTC. Translating gives CASSLAVGQGIHEQYF.